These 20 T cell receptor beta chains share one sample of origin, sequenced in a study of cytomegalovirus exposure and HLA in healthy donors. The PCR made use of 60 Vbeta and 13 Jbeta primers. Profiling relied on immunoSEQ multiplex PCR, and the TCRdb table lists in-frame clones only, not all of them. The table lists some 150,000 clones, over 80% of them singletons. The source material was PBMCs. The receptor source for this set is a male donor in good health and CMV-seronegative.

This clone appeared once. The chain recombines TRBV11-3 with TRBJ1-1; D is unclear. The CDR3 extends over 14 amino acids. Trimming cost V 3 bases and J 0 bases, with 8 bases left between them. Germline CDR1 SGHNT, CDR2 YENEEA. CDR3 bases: TGTGCCAGCAGCTTTGGAGGTGTGAACACTGAAGCTTTCTTT. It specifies CASSFGGVNTEAFF.

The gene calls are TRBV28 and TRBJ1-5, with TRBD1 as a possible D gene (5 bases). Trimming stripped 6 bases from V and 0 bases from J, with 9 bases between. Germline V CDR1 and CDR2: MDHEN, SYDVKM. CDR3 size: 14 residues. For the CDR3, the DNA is TGTGCCAGCAGGGAAGACAGTAGCAATCAGCCCCAGCATTTT. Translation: CASREDSSNQPQHF.

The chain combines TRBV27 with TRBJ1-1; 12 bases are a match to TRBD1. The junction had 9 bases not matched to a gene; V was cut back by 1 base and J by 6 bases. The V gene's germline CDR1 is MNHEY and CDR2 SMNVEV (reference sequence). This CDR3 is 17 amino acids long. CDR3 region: CASSLLGQGAKRSEAFF. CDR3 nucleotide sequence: TGTGCCAGCAGTTTATTGGGACAGGGGGCTAAGCGGTCTGAAGCTTTCTTT.

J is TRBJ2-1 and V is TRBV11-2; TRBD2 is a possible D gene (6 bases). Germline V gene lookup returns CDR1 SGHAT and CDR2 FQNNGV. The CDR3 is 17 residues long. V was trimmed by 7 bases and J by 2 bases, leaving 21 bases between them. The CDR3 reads CASTARSGTGAYNEQFF. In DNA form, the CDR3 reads TGTGCCAGCACCGCCCGGTCCGGGACGGGAGCCTACAATGAGCAGTTCTTC.

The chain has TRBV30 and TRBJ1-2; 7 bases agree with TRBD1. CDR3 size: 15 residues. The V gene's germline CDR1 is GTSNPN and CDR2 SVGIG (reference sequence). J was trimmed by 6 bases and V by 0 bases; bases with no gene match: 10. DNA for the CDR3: TGTGCCTGGAGTGTACCAACAGGGGTGGTTGATGGCTACACCTTC. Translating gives CAWSVPTGVVDGYTF. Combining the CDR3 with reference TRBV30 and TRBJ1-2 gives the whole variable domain SQTIHQWPATLVQPVGSPLSLECTVEGTSNPNLYWYRQAAGRGLQLLFYSVGIGQISSEVPQNLSASRPQDRQFILSSKKLLLSDSGFYLCAWSVPTGVVDGYTFGSGTRLTVV.

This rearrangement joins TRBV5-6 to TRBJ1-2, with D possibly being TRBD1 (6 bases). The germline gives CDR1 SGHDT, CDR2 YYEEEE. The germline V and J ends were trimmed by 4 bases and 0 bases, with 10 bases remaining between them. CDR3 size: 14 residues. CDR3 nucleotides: TGTGCCAGCAGCCCCGGGACAACTAACTATGGCTACACCTTC. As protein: CASSPGTTNYGYTF.

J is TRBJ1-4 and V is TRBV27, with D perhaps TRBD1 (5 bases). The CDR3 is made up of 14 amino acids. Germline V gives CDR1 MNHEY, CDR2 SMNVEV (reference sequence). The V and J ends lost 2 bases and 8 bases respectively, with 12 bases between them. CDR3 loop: CASSLIGPGEKLFF. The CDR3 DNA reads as TGTGCCAGCAGTTTAATAGGCCCAGGGGAAAAACTGTTTTTT. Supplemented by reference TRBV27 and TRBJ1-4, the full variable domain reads EAQVTQNPRYLITVTGKKLTVTCSQNMNHEYMSWYRQDPGLGLRQIYYSMNVEVTDKGDVPEGYKVSRKEKRNFPLILESPSPNQTSLYFCASSLIGPGEKLFFGSGTQLSVL.

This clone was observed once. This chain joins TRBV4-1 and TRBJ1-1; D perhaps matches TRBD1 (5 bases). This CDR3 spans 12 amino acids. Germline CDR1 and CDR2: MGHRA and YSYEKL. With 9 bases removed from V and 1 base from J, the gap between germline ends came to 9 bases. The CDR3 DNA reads TGCGCCAGTGCCAGGGCGAACACTGAAGCTTTCTTT. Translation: CASARANTEAFF.

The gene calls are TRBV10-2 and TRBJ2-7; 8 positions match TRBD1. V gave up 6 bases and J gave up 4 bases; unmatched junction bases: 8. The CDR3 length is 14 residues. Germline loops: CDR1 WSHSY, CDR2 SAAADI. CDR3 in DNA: TGCGCCAGCAGGGGGACAGGTAATGCTTACGAGCAGTACTTC. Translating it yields CASRGTGNAYEQYF.

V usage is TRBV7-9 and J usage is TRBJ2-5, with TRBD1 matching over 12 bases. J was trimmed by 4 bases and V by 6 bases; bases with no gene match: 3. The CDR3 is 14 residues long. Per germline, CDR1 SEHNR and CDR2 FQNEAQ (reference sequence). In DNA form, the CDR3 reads TGTGCCAGCAGGGGACAGGGGGCCCCAGAGACCCAGTACTTC. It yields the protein CASRGQGAPETQYF.

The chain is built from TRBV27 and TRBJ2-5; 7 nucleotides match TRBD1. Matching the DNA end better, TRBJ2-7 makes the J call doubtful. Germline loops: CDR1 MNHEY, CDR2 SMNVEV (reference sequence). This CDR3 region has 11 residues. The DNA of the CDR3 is TGTGCCAGCAGCACAGGGGACGAGCAGTACTTC. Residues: CASSTGDEQYF.

This chain's CDR3 is CASSIASSGSEQFF. Here the CDR3 DNA reads TGTGCCAGTAGTATTGCCTCTAGCGGGAGTGAGCAGTTCTTC. This sequence joins TRBV19 and TRBJ2-1; 10 bases map to TRBD2. There are 14 residues in the CDR3. Trimming cost V 3 bases and J 9 bases; bases outside gene matches: 5. CDR1 is LNHDA, CDR2 SQIVND, per germline (reference sequence).

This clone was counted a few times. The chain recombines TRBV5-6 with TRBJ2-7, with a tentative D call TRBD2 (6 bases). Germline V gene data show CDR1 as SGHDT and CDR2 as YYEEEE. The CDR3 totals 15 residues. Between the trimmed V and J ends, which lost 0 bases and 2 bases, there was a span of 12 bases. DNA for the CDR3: TGTGCCAGCAGCTTGGCCGGGACGGGGGCCTACGAGCAGTACTTC. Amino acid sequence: CASSLAGTGAYEQYF.

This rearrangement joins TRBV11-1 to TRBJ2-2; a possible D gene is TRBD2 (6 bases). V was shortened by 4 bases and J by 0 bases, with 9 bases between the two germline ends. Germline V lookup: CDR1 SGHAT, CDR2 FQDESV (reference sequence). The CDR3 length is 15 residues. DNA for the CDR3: TGTGCCAGCAGCTATGGGACTCCGAACACCGGGGAGCTGTTTTTT. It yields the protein CASSYGTPNTGELFF.

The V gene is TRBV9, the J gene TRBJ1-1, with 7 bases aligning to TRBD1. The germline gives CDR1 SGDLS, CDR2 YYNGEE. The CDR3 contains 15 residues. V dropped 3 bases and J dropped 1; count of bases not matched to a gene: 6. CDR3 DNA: TGTGCCAGCAGCGCCCAGGGGGACGGGAACACTGAAGCTTTCTTT. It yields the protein CASSAQGDGNTEAFF.

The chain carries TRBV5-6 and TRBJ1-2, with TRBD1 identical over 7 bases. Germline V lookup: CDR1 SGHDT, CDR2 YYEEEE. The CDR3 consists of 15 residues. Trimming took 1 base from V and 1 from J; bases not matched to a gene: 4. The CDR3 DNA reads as TGTGCCAGCAGCTTGTACAACAGGGGTAACTATGGCTACACCTTC. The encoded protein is CASSLYNRGNYGYTF.

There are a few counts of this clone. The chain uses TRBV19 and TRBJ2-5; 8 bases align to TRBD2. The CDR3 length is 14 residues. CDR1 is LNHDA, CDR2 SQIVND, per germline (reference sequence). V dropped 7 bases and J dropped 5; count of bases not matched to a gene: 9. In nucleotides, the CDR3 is TGTGCCAGTAACGAGCGGGGGTGGGTGGAGACCCAGTACTTC. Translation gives CASNERGWVETQYF.

CDR3 amino acids: CASSRKVLQDPNTEAFF. In DNA, the CDR3 is TGCGCCAGCAGCCGAAAGGTCCTACAGGACCCGAACACTGAAGCTTTCTTT. J is TRBJ1-1 and V is TRBV4-3, with D possibly TRBD1 on 5 matching bases. From germline, CDR1 is LGHNA and CDR2 YSLEER. V was trimmed by 4 bases and J by 1 base, leaving 19 bases between them. The CDR3 runs to 17 residues.

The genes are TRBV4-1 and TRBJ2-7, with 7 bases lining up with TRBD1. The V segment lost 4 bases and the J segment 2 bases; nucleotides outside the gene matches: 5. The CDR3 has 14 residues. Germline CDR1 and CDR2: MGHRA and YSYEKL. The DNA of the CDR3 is TGCGCCAGCAGCCTTTCAGGGGGAACCTACGAGCAGTACTTC. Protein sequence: CASSLSGGTYEQYF.

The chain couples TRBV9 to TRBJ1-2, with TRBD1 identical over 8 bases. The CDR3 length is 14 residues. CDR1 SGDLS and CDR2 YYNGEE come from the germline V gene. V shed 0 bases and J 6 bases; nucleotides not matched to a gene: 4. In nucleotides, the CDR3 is TGTGCCAGCAGCGTAGGACAGGGGTACGATGGCTACACCTTC. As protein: CASSVGQGYDGYTF.